Below, 25 T cell receptor beta chains from the same sample are listed, as sequenced in a study of blood T cell repertoires in COVID-19. TCRdb keeps only in-frame clones here, not all; method: immunoSEQ multiplex PCR. Altogether about 140,000 clones are present, over 70% being singletons, with the ten largest covering about 10%. Material for sequencing was peripheral blood. The source of these receptors is a man in his fifties or sixties with active or convalescent COVID-19.

The chain has TRBV6-2 or TRBV6-3 and TRBJ1-5; 7 nucleotides agree with TRBD1. The length of the CDR3 is 16 residues. Germline trimming cut 5 bases from V and 2 bases from J; bases unmatched to any gene: 9. CDR1 is MNHEY and CDR2 is SVGEGT in the germline V gene. CDR3 DNA: TGTGCCAGCAGTCTCGGGACAGCTGGCCGCAATCAGCCCCAGCATTTT. Amino acid sequence: CASSLGTAGRNQPQHF.

This clone showed up just once. V is TRBV7-2 and J is TRBJ2-3, with a possible D match to TRBD2 (6 bases). V lost 8 bases, J lost 5 bases, and 20 bases lay in between. Germline CDR1 is SGHTA and CDR2 is FQGNSA. This CDR3 has 15 amino acids. The CDR3 bases are TGTGCCAGCGTGGGGGGAAGGGGAGCGAGAGATACGCAGTATTTT. It specifies CASVGGRGARDTQYF.

This clone was recorded at least ten times. The CDR3 sequence is CASSWGQGSQETQYF. CDR3 coding DNA: TGCGCCAGCAGCTGGGGACAGGGGTCCCAAGAGACCCAGTACTTC. The chain couples TRBV5-1 to TRBJ2-5; 10 bases match TRBD1. Unmatched junction bases numbered 3, after V lost 3 bases and J lost 1 base. CDR1 is SGHRS and CDR2 is YFSETQ in the germline V gene. The CDR3 has 15 amino acids.

The chain employs TRBV6-6 and TRBJ2-7; 7 bases are a match to TRBD1. CDR3 length: 13 residues. The germline gives CDR1 MNHNY, CDR2 SVGAGI (reference sequence). The V segment lost 8 bases and the J segment 4 bases; nucleotides outside the gene matches: 8. The CDR3 region is CASSPGQTYEQYF. CDR3 sequence (DNA): TGTGCCAGCTCCCCGGGACAGACTTACGAGCAGTACTTC.

The chain combines TRBV18 with TRBJ2-7; TRBD1 might be the D (6 bases). Germline CDR1 reads KGHSH; CDR2 reads LQKENI. The CDR3 totals 13 residues. V lost 3 bases to trimming and J lost 5 bases, with 11 bases between them. CDR3 loop: CASSPDSLNEQYF. As DNA, the CDR3 is TGTGCCAGCTCACCGGACAGTCTCAACGAGCAGTACTTC.

The chain couples TRBV6-4 to TRBJ2-6; perhaps TRBD2 as D (5 bases). Germline lookup yields CDR1 MRHNA and CDR2 SNTAGT. V lost 5 bases and J 0 bases, leaving 11 bases between the germline ends. CDR3 size: 16 residues. The DNA for the CDR3 is TGTGCCAGCAGTCAAGGACTGTCCTCTGGGGCCAACGTCCTGACTTTC. As protein: CASSQGLSSGANVLTF.

In DNA, the CDR3 is TGTGCCAGCAGTTTTTCCGGGGGATGGGAGCAGTACTTC. It encodes CASSFSGGWEQYF. The chain joins TRBV27 to TRBJ2-7; D may be TRBD2 (6 bases). With 3 bases removed from V and 7 bases from J, the gap between germline ends came to 13 bases. Germline V lookup: CDR1 MNHEY, CDR2 SMNVEV (reference sequence). The CDR3 length is 13 residues.

The chain recombines TRBV5-1 with TRBJ2-7; D unresolved. The CDR3 length is 15 residues. Germline V gives CDR1 SGHRS, CDR2 YFSETQ. Trimming removed 0 bases at V and 3 bases at J, with 13 bases between. The CDR3 loop is CASSLGTTTGYEQYF. CDR3 DNA sequence: TGCGCCAGCAGCTTGGGCACCACCACTGGCTACGAGCAGTACTTC.

The chain links TRBV7-8 to TRBJ2-1, with 8 bases lining up with TRBD1. The CDR3 runs to 15 residues. Trimming took 1 base from V and 4 from J; bases not matched to a gene: 3. Germline CDR1 and CDR2: SGHVS and FQNEAQ. CDR3 sequence: CASSLEGQVYNEQFF. The CDR3 DNA is TGTGCCAGCAGCTTAGAGGGACAGGTATACAATGAGCAGTTCTTC.

Note on this clone: A junction boundary mismatches the germline segment, possibly from a read error. This chain uses TRBV9 with TRBJ2-2; the D gene is possibly TRBD2 (7 bases). CDR1 is SGDLS, CDR2 YYNGEE, per germline. The CDR3 length is 16 residues. The CDR3, as DNA: TGTGCCCGCAGCGTAGGGGGGGGGATCACCCCCGGGGAGCTGTTTTTT. It is translated as CARSVGGGITPGELFF.

Remarks on this clone: The sample carries other DNA sequences with the same CDR3. CDR3 DNA sequence: TGTGCCAGCAGTTTACAGGGGGCCTACGAGCAGTACTTC. Amino acid sequence: CASSLQGAYEQYF. The chain employs TRBV27 and TRBJ2-7; 7 positions match TRBD1. V lost 2 bases to trimming and J lost 2 bases; unmatched junction nucleotides: 0. CDR1 MNHEY and CDR2 SMNVEV come from the germline V gene (reference sequence). The CDR3 consists of 13 residues.

This chain uses TRBV28 with TRBJ2-1; TRBD2 aligns across 7 bases. CDR3 size: 14 residues. Germline CDR1 and CDR2: MDHEN and SYDVKM. V was pared by 2 bases and J by 7 bases, with 5 bases of the junction left unmatched. The CDR3 DNA sequence: TGTGCCAGCAGTTTAGCGGGAGATGGGAATGAGCAGTTCTTC. The encoded protein is CASSLAGDGNEQFF.

The chain joins TRBV27 to TRBJ2-7; TRBD1 agrees at 8 bases. The J segment lost 5 bases and the V segment lost 0 bases, leaving 3 bases of the junction unmatched. The germline CDR1 and CDR2 sequences are MNHEY and SMNVEV (reference sequence). The CDR3 runs to 14 residues. The CDR3 is CASSLSDRGHEQYF. Written as DNA, the CDR3 is TGTGCCAGCAGTTTATCCGACAGGGGCCACGAGCAGTACTTC.

The genes are TRBV10-3 and TRBJ2-3; D is possibly TRBD2 (5 bases). The CDR3 is made up of 15 amino acids. CDR1 and CDR2 (germline): ENHRY, SYGVKD. Deletions cut 0 bases from V and 0 bases from J, with 7 bases between. CDR3 bases: TGTGCCATCAGTGAGTCGGCGGGTAGCACAGATACGCAGTATTTT. This sequence encodes CAISESAGSTDTQYF.

This chain links TRBV25-1 with TRBJ1-1; 12 bases are a match to TRBD1. In germline, CDR1 is MGHDK, CDR2 SYGVNS. V lost 7 bases and J lost 5; bases outside the gene matches: 2. The CDR3 has 13 amino acids. CDR3 amino acids: CASKGQGATEAFF. CDR3 DNA sequence: TGTGCCAGCAAGGGACAGGGGGCGACTGAAGCTTTCTTT. The full variable domain, completed using reference TRBV25-1 and TRBJ1-1, is EADIYQTPRYLVIGTGKKITLECSQTMGHDKMYWYQQDPGMELHLIHYSYGVNSTEKGDLSSESTVSRIRTEHFPLTLESARPSHTSQYLCASKGQGATEAFFGQGTRLTVV.

This CDR3 reads CASSPIYQGAREQYF. CDR3 in DNA: TGTGCCAGCTCACCAATCTATCAGGGGGCCAGAGAGCAGTACTTC. V usage is TRBV18 and J usage is TRBJ2-7, with TRBD1 matching 8 bases. CDR3 length: 15 amino acids. Unmatched junction bases numbered 10, after V lost 2 bases and J lost 7 bases. Germline assignment: CDR1 KGHSH and CDR2 LQKENI.

This clone appeared a few times. The chain employs TRBV19 and TRBJ2-2; the D gene is possibly TRBD2 (6 bases). The CDR3 consists of 17 residues. Between the trimmed V and J ends, which lost 1 base and 3 bases, there was a span of 15 bases. Germline lookup yields CDR1 LNHDA and CDR2 SQIVND (reference sequence). CDR3 protein: CASSIARLVVDTGELFF. The CDR3 nucleotides are TGTGCCAGTAGTATAGCCCGACTAGTAGTCGACACCGGGGAGCTGTTTTTT.

Only one count was recorded for this clone. This rearrangement joins TRBV6-5 to TRBJ2-4, with 7 bases matching TRBD1. The V and J ends lost 5 bases and 16 bases, in that order; junction bases with no gene match: 20. Germline CDR1 MNHEY, CDR2 SVGAGI. This CDR3 has 15 amino acids. For the CDR3, the DNA is TGTGCCAGCAGTCTTCGGCCGGACAGGTCCACGGGTTTATACTTC. Encoded protein: CASSLRPDRSTGLYF.

The J gene is TRBJ1-4, the V gene TRBV21-1; the table calls TRBD1, which could not be checked here. TRBV21-1 is classified as a pseudogene. The CDR3 is 15 amino acids. This CDR3 is CASSLTTSSNEKLFF. The CDR3 DNA reads TGTGCCAGCAGTCTTACGACAAGTAGTAATGAAAAACTGTTTTTT.

The CDR3 protein is CASSQGPLSREDTDTQYF. CDR3 DNA: TGCGCCAGCAGCCAAGGTCCCCTGTCCAGGGAGGACACAGATACGCAGTATTTT. This sequence joins TRBV4-1 and TRBJ2-3; perhaps TRBD2 as D (6 bases). V was pared by 1 base and J by 2 bases, with 19 bases between. CDR1 is MGHRA and CDR2 is YSYEKL in the germline V gene. CDR3 length: 18 residues.

The CDR3 here is CASSRGQLTLYNEQFF. The CDR3 DNA sequence: TGTGCCAGCAGCCGAGGGCAGTTAACCCTCTACAATGAGCAGTTCTTC. This chain uses TRBV7-3 with TRBJ2-1; possibly TRBD2 for D (5 bases). The germline V gene has CDR1 SGHTA and CDR2 FQGTGA. Trimming took off 5 bases at V and 3 bases at J, with 17 bases between the two ends. The length of the CDR3 is 16 residues.

The V gene is TRBV7-9, the J gene TRBJ1-1, with 8 bases identical to TRBD1. This CDR3 is built from 14 residues. Losses at the gene ends were 6 bases for V and 5 bases for J; bases not matched to a gene: 8. The germline V gene has CDR1 SEHNR and CDR2 FQNEAQ (reference sequence). The CDR3 DNA reads as TGTGCCAGCAGGCCCGACAGGGGAGGAACTGAAGCTTTCTTT. The encoded protein is CASRPDRGGTEAFF.

This rearrangement joins TRBV27 to TRBJ2-7, with a possible D match to TRBD1 (8 bases). The CDR3 is 15 amino acids. Germline V gene sequence: CDR1 MNHEY, CDR2 SMNVEV (reference sequence). The V end lost 5 bases, the J end lost 4 bases, and 18 bases lay between the germline ends. CDR3 bases: TGTGCCAGCAGTACCAACAGGGGGGGCTTTTACGAGCAGTACTTC. It yields the protein CASSTNRGGFYEQYF.

This rearrangement joins TRBV11-3 to TRBJ1-2, with 7 positions matching TRBD1. CDR1 and CDR2 (germline): SGHNT, YENEEA. The CDR3 length is 13 residues. V dropped 2 bases and J dropped 8; count of bases not matched to a gene: 5. This chain's CDR3 is CASSLSHRGGYTF. DNA for the CDR3: TGTGCCAGCAGCTTATCCCACAGGGGAGGCTACACCTTC.

The gene calls are TRBV28 and TRBJ2-5; 9 bases align to TRBD2. The CDR3 extends over 15 amino acids. V lost 3 bases, J lost 5 bases, and 7 bases stayed unmatched. Germline CDR1 and CDR2: MDHEN and SYDVKM. CDR3 sequence: CASSLLAGRGETQYF. The CDR3 region has the DNA TGTGCCAGCAGTTTGCTAGCGGGAAGGGGGGAGACCCAGTACTTC.